The 21 T cell receptor beta chains in this list originate from one sample, sequenced in a study of T cell responses to AZD1222 COVID-19 vaccine. Measured with immunoSEQ multiplex PCR; TCRdb has only the in-frame clones, and not every one. The table records roughly 170,000 clones, 90% to 95% of them present only once. The sample was peripheral blood, taken on day 0 of AZD1222 vaccination. The receptors come from an adult in good health.

In DNA, the CDR3 is TGCAGCGTTGGAAGGGGGCAAGGGACTGAAGCTTTCTTT. This translates into CSVGRGQGTEAFF. The J gene is TRBJ1-1, the V gene TRBV29-1; 7 nucleotides line up with TRBD1. With 4 bases clipped from V and 5 bases from J, the junction kept 7 bases outside the gene matches. Germline CDR1 reads SQVTM; CDR2 reads ANQGSEA. This CDR3 has 13 amino acids.

The V and J genes are TRBV12-3 or TRBV12-4 and TRBJ1-2; D not resolved. The CDR3 totals 10 residues. Trimming removed 3 bases at V and 7 bases at J, with 3 bases between. The CDR3 reads CASSLFGYTF. CDR3 bases: TGTGCCAGCAGTTTGTTTGGCTACACCTTC.

The chain employs TRBV27 and TRBJ2-7, with D perhaps TRBD1 (6 bases). The CDR3 loop spans 13 amino acids. Germline V CDR1 and CDR2: MNHEY, SMNVEV (reference sequence). V lost 6 bases and J lost 1, with 10 bases in between. CDR3 region: CASRRTGSYEQYF. The CDR3 nucleotides read TGTGCCAGCAGGAGAACAGGGTCCTACGAGCAGTACTTC.

V is TRBV6-5 and J is TRBJ1-1; D not certain. Germline CDR1 reads MNHEY; CDR2 reads SVGAGI. Trimming pared 8 bases from V and 2 bases from J, leaving 15 bases between. This CDR3 is built from 14 residues. CDR3 protein: CASRGGFENTEAFF. The CDR3 coding sequence is TGTGCCAGCCGGGGAGGATTTGAAAACACTGAAGCTTTCTTT.

This chain connects TRBV4-1 to TRBJ2-2; D is possibly TRBD1 (5 bases). V lost 6 bases and J 4 bases, leaving 15 bases between the germline ends. The CDR3 runs 15 residues. The germline CDR1 and CDR2 sequences are MGHRA and YSYEKL. CDR3 nucleotides: TGCGCCAGCAGTGTGTTTAGGGGCCCCACCGGGGAGCTGTTTTTT. It specifies CASSVFRGPTGELFF.

This clone was recorded once. J is TRBJ1-1 and V is TRBV5-6; D gene ambiguous. CDR3 length: 16 residues. CDR1 and CDR2 (germline): SGHDT, YYEEEE. Trimming took off 0 bases at V and 4 bases at J, with 16 bases between the two ends. The CDR3 DNA follows: TGTGCCAGCAGCTTGGGTCCCTGGGAGGTGGGCACTGAAGCTTTCTTT. This sequence encodes CASSLGPWEVGTEAFF.

This clone appeared a single time. This CDR3 is CASSYGGTGELFF. The CDR3 nucleotides are TGTGCCAGCAGCTACGGGGGGACCGGGGAGCTGTTTTTT. The V call is TRBV7-2, the J call TRBJ2-2, with TRBD2 matching 7 bases. J lost 5 bases, V lost 4 bases, and 1 base had no gene match. There are 13 residues in the CDR3. Germline loops: CDR1 SGHTA, CDR2 FQGNSA.

V usage is TRBV30 and J usage is TRBJ2-5; weak D call: TRBD2 (5 bases). The CDR3 has 13 amino acids. CDR1 and CDR2 (germline): GTSNPN, SVGIG (reference sequence). V shed 2 bases and J shed 5 bases, with 12 bases lying between them. The CDR3 reads CAWSPGTRETQYF. CDR3 sequence (DNA): TGTGCCTGGAGTCCGGGAACTCGTGAGACCCAGTACTTC.

The chain recombines TRBV5-1 with TRBJ2-3, with 7 bases aligning to TRBD2. Germline trimming cut 3 bases from V and 2 bases from J; bases unmatched to any gene: 3. CDR3 size: 14 residues. The germline CDR1 and CDR2 sequences are SGHRS and YFSETQ. This chain's CDR3 is CASSSAGHTDTQYF. The CDR3 DNA is TGCGCCAGCAGCTCAGCGGGGCACACAGATACGCAGTATTTT.

The gene calls are TRBV24-1 and TRBJ1-2, with D possibly TRBD1 on 6 matching bases. Germline assignment: CDR1 KGHDR and CDR2 SFDVKD. The CDR3 is made up of 14 amino acids. Trimming pared 5 bases from V and 0 bases from J, leaving 9 bases between. CDR3 DNA: TGTGCCACCAGTGGGACAGCTGCTAACTATGGCTACACCTTC. The encoded protein is CATSGTAANYGYTF.

The V and J genes are TRBV14 and TRBJ2-4, with D possibly TRBD2 on 5 matching bases. Per the germline V gene, CDR1 is SGHDN and CDR2 is FVKESK. The length of the CDR3 is 17 residues. V lost 0 bases to trimming and J lost 10 bases, with 22 bases between them. The CDR3 protein is CASSQDPDPGSRRIQYF. The CDR3 nucleotides are TGTGCCAGCAGCCAAGATCCCGACCCGGGATCCCGTCGTATTCAGTACTTC. The variable domain in full, completed from reference TRBV14 and TRBJ2-4, reads EAGVTQFPSHSVIEKGQTVTLRCDPISGHDNLYWYRRVMGKEIKFLLHFVKESKQDESGMPNNRFLAERTGGTYSTLKVQPAELEDSGVYFCASSQDPDPGSRRIQYFGAGTRLSVL.

The rearrangement joins TRBV6-6 to TRBJ2-5; maybe TRBD2 (5 bases). The CDR3 spans 14 residues. The V gene's germline CDR1 is MNHNY and CDR2 SVGAGI (reference sequence). V dropped 3 bases and J dropped 4 bases, with 12 bases sitting between them. CDR3 region: CASSYRRDGETQYF. CDR3 DNA sequence: TGTGCCAGCAGTTATCGACGGGATGGAGAGACCCAGTACTTC.

This chain connects TRBV9 to TRBJ1-6; D gene uncertain. Per the germline V gene, CDR1 is SGDLS and CDR2 is YYNGEE. This CDR3 comprises 15 residues. Trimming cost V 2 bases and J 0 bases, with 6 bases left between them. CDR3 sequence (DNA): TGTGCCAGCAGCGTGATGAGCTCCTATAATTCACCCCTCCACTTT. Its protein is CASSVMSSYNSPLHF.

The chain is built from TRBV28 and TRBJ1-5; D perhaps matches TRBD1 (5 bases). V lost 3 bases and J 0 bases, leaving 12 bases between the germline ends. The germline V gene has CDR1 MDHEN and CDR2 SYDVKM. CDR3 length: 16 residues. The CDR3 nucleotides are TGTGCCAGCAGTTTTCCGGGGGAGAGTAGCAATCAGCCCCAGCATTTT. Translating gives CASSFPGESSNQPQHF.

The CDR3 region is CASSLEGVGAALHF. DNA of the CDR3: TGTGCCAGCAGCTTGGAGGGGGTTGGGGCGGCCCTCCACTTT. V and J are TRBV5-4 and TRBJ1-6; maybe TRBD1 (6 bases). Looked up from germline, CDR1 is SGHNT and CDR2 is YYREEE (reference sequence). Trimming took off 0 bases at V and 14 bases at J, with 15 bases between the two ends. The CDR3 has 14 residues.

The rearrangement joins TRBV28 to TRBJ2-2; possible D gene TRBD2, 5 bases. The CDR3 sequence is 15 residues long. Trimming shortened V by 1 base and J by 8 bases, and 14 bases separated the two germline ends. Germline CDR1 reads MDHEN; CDR2 reads SYDVKM. The CDR3 nucleotides read TGTGCCAGCAGTTTATCGGGAAAGTGGGAAGGGGAGCTGTTTTTT. Translation: CASSLSGKWEGELFF.

This clone was detected once. J is TRBJ1-2 and V is TRBV11-2; D call uncertain. In germline, CDR1 is SGHAT, CDR2 FQNNGV. The V end was cut by 1 base, the J end by 13 bases, with 13 bases between. The CDR3 consists of 12 residues. The CDR3, as DNA: TGTGCCAGCAGCTTAGCCCAGAGGGCCAGCACCTTC. Amino acids: CASSLAQRASTF.

This chain links TRBV28 with TRBJ2-7; 7 bases line up with TRBD1. This CDR3 contains 15 residues. CDR1 is MDHEN and CDR2 is SYDVKM in the germline V gene. V shed 5 bases, J shed 4 bases, and the junction held 11 bases outside the gene matches. The CDR3 reads CASSGWGQIPYEQYF. DNA for the CDR3: TGTGCCAGCAGTGGCTGGGGACAGATACCTTACGAGCAGTACTTC. The complete variable domain, with remaining parts taken from reference TRBV28 and TRBJ2-7, reads DVKVTQSSRYLVKRTGEKVFLECVQDMDHENMFWYRQDPGLGLRLIYFSYDVKMKEKGDIPEGYSVSREKKERFSLILESASTNQTSMYLCASSGWGQIPYEQYFGPGTRLTVT.

This chain links TRBV3-1 (or the pseudogene TRBV3-2) with TRBJ2-1; the match to TRBD2 covers 10 bases. The CDR3 spans 15 residues. Germline values: CDR1 LGHDT, CDR2 YNNKEL (reference sequence). The V segment lost 1 base and the J segment 8 bases; nucleotides outside the gene matches: 5. The CDR3 reads CASSQAASGGDEQFF. Here the CDR3 DNA reads TGTGCCAGCAGCCAAGCGGCTAGCGGGGGCGATGAGCAGTTCTTC.

This clone showed up just once. V usage is TRBV27 and J usage is TRBJ1-1; D not certain. From germline, CDR1 is MNHEY and CDR2 SMNVEV (reference sequence). The CDR3 length is 14 residues. Trimming cost V 1 base and J 1 base, with 7 bases left between them. CDR3 sequence (DNA): TGTGCCAGCAGTTTATTGGCAAAGAACACTGAAGCTTTCTTT. This translates into CASSLLAKNTEAFF.

This chain links TRBV13 with TRBJ2-3; D is possibly TRBD1 (6 bases). The CDR3 has 13 amino acids. CDR1 is PRHDT and CDR2 is FYEKMQ in the germline V gene (reference sequence). The ends were cut back, 6 bases at V and 3 bases at J, with 10 bases in the middle. The CDR3: CASSQGLTDTQYF. CDR3 DNA: TGTGCCAGCAGTCAGGGGTTGACAGATACGCAGTATTTT.